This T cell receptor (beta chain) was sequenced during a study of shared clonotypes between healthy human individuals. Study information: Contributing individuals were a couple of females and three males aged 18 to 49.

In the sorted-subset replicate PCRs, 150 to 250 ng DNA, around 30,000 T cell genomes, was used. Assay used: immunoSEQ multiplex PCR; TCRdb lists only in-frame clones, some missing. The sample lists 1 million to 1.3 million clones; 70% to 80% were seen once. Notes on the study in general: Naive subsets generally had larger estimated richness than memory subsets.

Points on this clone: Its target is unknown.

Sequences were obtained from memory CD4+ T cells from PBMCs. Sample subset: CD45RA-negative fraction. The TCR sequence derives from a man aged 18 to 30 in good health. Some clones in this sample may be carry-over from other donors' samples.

For the CDR3, the DNA is TGTGCCAGCATGGATGAAAAACTGTTTTTT. It codes for CASMDEKLFF. The chain carries TRBV28 and TRBJ1-4; D is unclear. CDR3 length equals 10 residues. CDR1 is MDHEN, CDR2 SYDVKM, per germline. V gave up 7 bases and J gave up 6 bases, with 3 bases separating them.